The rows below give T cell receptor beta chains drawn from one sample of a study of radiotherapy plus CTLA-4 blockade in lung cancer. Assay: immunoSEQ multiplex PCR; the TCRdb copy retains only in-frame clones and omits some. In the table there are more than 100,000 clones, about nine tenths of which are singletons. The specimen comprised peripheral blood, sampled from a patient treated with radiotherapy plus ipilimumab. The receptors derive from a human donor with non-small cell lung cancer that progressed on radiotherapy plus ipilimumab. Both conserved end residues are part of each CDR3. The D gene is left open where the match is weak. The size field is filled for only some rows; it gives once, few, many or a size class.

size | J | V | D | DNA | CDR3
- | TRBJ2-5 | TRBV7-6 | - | TGTGCCAGCAGCTTAGATAGCAGGGGAGGCGAGACCCAGTACTTC | CASSLDSRGGETQYF
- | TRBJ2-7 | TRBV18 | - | TGTGCCAGCTCGCCCGGGAGAGAGCAGTACTTC | CASSPGREQYF
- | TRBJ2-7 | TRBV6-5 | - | TGTGCCAGCAGAGAAGGGGACAACTCCTACGAGCAGTACTTC | CASREGDNSYEQYF
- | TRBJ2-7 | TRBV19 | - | TGTGCCAGTAGTCCGACAGACTCCTACGAGCAGTACTTC | CASSPTDSYEQYF
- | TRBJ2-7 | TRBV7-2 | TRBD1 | TGTGCCAGCAGCTTCATAGGCCACGGGACAGCGACGGGGGAGCAGTACTTC | CASSFIGHGTATGEQYF
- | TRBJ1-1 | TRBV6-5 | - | TGTGCCAGCAGGGAAGGGCTGGCGAACACTGAAGCTTTCTTT | CASREGLANTEAFF
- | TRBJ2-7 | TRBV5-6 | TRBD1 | TGTGCCAGCAGCCGGGGTCAGGGGGCCTACGAGCAGTACTTC | CASSRGQGAYEQYF
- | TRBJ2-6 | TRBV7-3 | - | TGTGCCAGCAGCCCAGGACCATCTGGGGCCAACGTCCTGACTTTC | CASSPGPSGANVLTF
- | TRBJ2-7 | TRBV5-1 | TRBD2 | TGCGCCAGCAGCGTGGGACTAAGCTACGAGCAGTACTTC | CASSVGLSYEQYF
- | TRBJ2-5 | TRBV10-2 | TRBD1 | TGCGCCAGCAGCAGGGGGTCGCAAGAGACCCAGTACTTC | CASSRGSQETQYF
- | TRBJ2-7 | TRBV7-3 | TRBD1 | TGTGCCAGCGGCGAGACAGGGGGTTACTACGAGCAGTACTTC | CASGETGGYYEQYF
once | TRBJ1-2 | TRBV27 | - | TGTGCCAGCAGTTTAGAAGGGAGGGGAGGCTACACCTTC | CASSLEGRGGYTF
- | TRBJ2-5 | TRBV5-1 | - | TGCGCCAGCAGCTTGGTGGGCGGGCTGCAGCAAGAGACCCAGTACTTC | CASSLVGGLQQETQYF
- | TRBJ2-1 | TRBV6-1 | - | TGTGCCAGCAGTGATCCCAGTCTAGCGCTTAAAAACAATGAGCAGTTCTTC | CASSDPSLALKNNEQFF
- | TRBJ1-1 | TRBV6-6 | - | TGTGCCAGCAGCCACAGGATCAACACTGAAGCTTTCTTT | CASSHRINTEAFF
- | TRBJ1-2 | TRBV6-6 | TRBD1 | TGTGCCAGCAGTTCCCGGGACAGCGCTTATGGCTACACCTTC | CASSSRDSAYGYTF
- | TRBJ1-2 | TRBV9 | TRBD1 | TGTGCCAGCAGCGTAGAGGCAGGGGGGGACTATGGCTACACCTTC | CASSVEAGGDYGYTF
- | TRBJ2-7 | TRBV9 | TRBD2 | TGTGCCAGCAGCGTAGCCGGGGGGAACTACGAGCAGTACTTC | CASSVAGGNYEQYF
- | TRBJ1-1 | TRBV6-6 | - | TGTGCCAGCAGGGGCCCTGAGGAGAACACTGAAGCTTTCTTT | CASRGPEENTEAFF
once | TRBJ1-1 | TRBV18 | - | TGTGCCAGCTCACTCGGACAAGGACCGAACACTGAAGCTTTCTTT | CASSLGQGPNTEAFF
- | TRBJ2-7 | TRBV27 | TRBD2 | TGTGCCAGCCGGGCTAGCGGGAGCTACGAGCAGTACTTC | CASRASGSYEQYF
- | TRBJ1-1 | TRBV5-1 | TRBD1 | TGCGCCAGCAGCTTGATGACAGGGGTGAGCACTGAAGCTTTCTTT | CASSLMTGVSTEAFF
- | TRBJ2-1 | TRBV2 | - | TGTGCCAGCAGTGCCGAGTCCCTCTGGCAGTTCTTC | CASSAESLWQFF
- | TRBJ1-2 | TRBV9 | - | TGTGCCAGCAGCGCAGGACGGTCAGGCGCTAACTATGGCTACACCTTC | CASSAGRSGANYGYTF
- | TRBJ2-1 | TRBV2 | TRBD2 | TGTGCCAGCAGTGAAAGGTTGGGACTAGGTGACAATGAGCAGTTCTTC | CASSERLGLGDNEQFF
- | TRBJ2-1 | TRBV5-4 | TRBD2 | TGTGCCATCCCGGCCGCTAGCGGGAGGGTGGGGAATGAGCAGTTCTTC | CAIPAASGRVGNEQFF
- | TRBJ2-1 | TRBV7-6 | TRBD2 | TGTGCCAGCAGCTTAGACACTCCTAGCGGGAGTTACAATGAGCAGTTCTTC | CASSLDTPSGSYNEQFF
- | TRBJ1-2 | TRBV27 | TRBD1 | TGTGCCAGCAGTTCCGTGGGACAGGGTAGCTATGGCTACACCTTC | CASSSVGQGSYGYTF
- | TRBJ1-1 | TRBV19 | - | TGTGCCAGTAGTAGTGTCCAGAACACTGAAGCTTTCTTT | CASSSVQNTEAFF
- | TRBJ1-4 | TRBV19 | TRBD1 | TGTGCCAGTCGCAGGGGGAGTGAAAAACTGTTTTTT | CASRRGSEKLFF
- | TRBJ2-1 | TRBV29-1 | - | TGCAGCGTTGAAGACTTCTACAATGAGCAGTTCTTC | CSVEDFYNEQFF
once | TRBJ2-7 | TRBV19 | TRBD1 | TGTGCCAGTAGTATCGGACAGGGTTTCTACGAGCAGTACTTC | CASSIGQGFYEQYF
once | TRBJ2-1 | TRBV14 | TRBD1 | TGTGCCAGCAGCCAAGTTGCCGGGACAGCCTACAATGAGCAGTTCTTC | CASSQVAGTAYNEQFF
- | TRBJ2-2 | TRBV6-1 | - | TGTGCCAGCACCAGGGACTTTACGAACACCGGGGAGCTGTTTTTT | CASTRDFTNTGELFF
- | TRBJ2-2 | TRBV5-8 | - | TGTGCCAGCAGCTTATTACAGGGCCTGACCGGGGAGCTGTTTTTT | CASSLLQGLTGELFF
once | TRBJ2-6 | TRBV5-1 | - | TGCGCCAGCAGGATAGAACCCTCTGGGGCCAACGTCCTGACTTTC | CASRIEPSGANVLTF
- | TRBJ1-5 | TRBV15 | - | TGTGCCACCAGCAGAGCTCTTTTGGAGCCCCAGCATTTT | CATSRALLEPQHF
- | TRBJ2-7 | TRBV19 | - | TGTGCCAGTAGTACGGGAAGGGTAGGATACGAGCAGTACTTC | CASSTGRVGYEQYF
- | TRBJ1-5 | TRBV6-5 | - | TGTGCCAGCAAAGACGGATCTAGCAATCAGCCCCAGCATTTT | CASKDGSSNQPQHF
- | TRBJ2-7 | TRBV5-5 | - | TGTGCCAGCAGCTTGGAAGGCAGGGGCTACGAGCAGTACTTC | CASSLEGRGYEQYF
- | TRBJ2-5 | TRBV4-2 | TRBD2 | TGTGCCAGCAGCCAAGACGGACTAGCGAAGACCCAGTACTTC | CASSQDGLAKTQYF
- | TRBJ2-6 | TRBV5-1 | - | TGCGCCAGCAGCTTCGGACAAACTGGGGCCAACGTCCTGACTTTC | CASSFGQTGANVLTF
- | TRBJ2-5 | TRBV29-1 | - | TGCAGCGTTGAACCCCCCTGGGAGGGGACAGAAGAGACCCAGTACTTC | CSVEPPWEGTEETQYF
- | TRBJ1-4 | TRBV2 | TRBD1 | TGTGCCAGCAGAATTACCACAGGGGGCAATGAAAAACTGTTTTTT | CASRITTGGNEKLFF
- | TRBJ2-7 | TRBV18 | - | TGTGCCAGCTCACCAGGGTTGGGCAGACAGGCCGAGCAGTACTTC | CASSPGLGRQAEQYF
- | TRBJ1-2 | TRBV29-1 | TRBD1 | TGCAGCGCCTCCCTCGGACAGGGCAACTATGGCTACACCTTC | CSASLGQGNYGYTF
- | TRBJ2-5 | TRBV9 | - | TGTGCCAGCAGCCCTCAGCCGACCCAAGAGACCCAGTACTTC | CASSPQPTQETQYF
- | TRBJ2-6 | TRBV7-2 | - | TGTGCCAGCAGCTTATTTGCCCCCATGGGGATCTCTGGGGCCAACGTCCTGACTTTC | CASSLFAPMGISGANVLTF
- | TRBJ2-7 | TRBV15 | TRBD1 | TGTGCCACCAGCAGGACAGGGGGCGCGTACGAGCAGTACTTC | CATSRTGGAYEQYF
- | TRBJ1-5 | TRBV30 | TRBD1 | TGTGCCTGGAGTCAGGGGGTGAATCAGCCCCAGCATTTT | CAWSQGVNQPQHF